Shown below are 10 T cell receptor beta chains from a single sample sequenced in a study of T cell clonality in common variable immunodeficiency. Study results and limitations: Fewer deletions and N-nucleotide insertions were reportedly seen in common variable immunodeficiency TCR beta sequences.

Method: immunoSEQ multiplex PCR; TCRdb's copy keeps in-frame clones and lacks some. Singletons are absent from the sample, which has some 28,000 clones. For these TCRs, the target antigens are not known. The source material was peripheral blood mononuclear cells. The receptors originated from a human donor with common variable immunodeficiency.

Concerning this clone: The CDR3 end is not reached by the read, which stops 3 residues before it; the germline J gene fills it in. The rearrangement links TRBV20-1 to TRBJ2-7; D is perhaps TRBD2 (5 bases). CDR1 and CDR2 from the germline V gene are DFQATT and SNEGSKA (reference sequence). The CDR3 spans 13 residues. Trimming left V 6 bases short and J 4 bases short, with 16 bases between. The CDR3 loop reads CSALITGEYEQYF. The sequenced part of the CDR3 DNA is TGCAGTGCCCTAATCACCGGGGAATACGAG.

This clone was counted many times. The read ends 3 residues early relative to the CDR3; the germline J gene fills the gap. Other nucleotide sequences in the sample specify the same CDR3. The chain has TRBV19 and TRBJ1-5; D is possibly TRBD1 (6 bases). CDR3 size: 13 residues. Germline CDR1 is LNHDA and CDR2 is SQIVND (reference sequence). Trimming took 6 bases from V and 6 from J, leaving 12 bases between them. CDR3 DNA (partial): TGTGCCAGTAGCCCAGGGGTCCGTCAGCCC. It is translated as CASSPGVRQP. The entire CDR3 sequence reads CASSPGVRQPQHF.

On this clone itself: The observed sequence ends 3 residues before the CDR3 terminus, with the missing tail filled in from the germline J gene. This chain connects TRBV19 to TRBJ1-1, with D uncertain. CDR1 is LNHDA and CDR2 is SQIVND in the germline V gene (reference sequence). V lost 1 base to trimming and J lost 5 bases, with 14 bases between them. CDR3 length equals 15 residues. Partial CDR3 DNA: TGTGCCAGTAGTATAGCGGATCTGGGCAGGACTGAA. It translates to CASSIADLGRTE. The whole CDR3 protein is CASSIADLGRTEAFF.

The sample holds many counts of this clone. Read coverage stops 3 residues before the CDR3 terminus; the germline J gene supplies the remainder. This sequence joins TRBV11-2 and TRBJ2-1; 9 bases match TRBD2. Germline V gene data show CDR1 as SGHAT and CDR2 as FQNNGV. V gave up 5 bases and J gave up 5 bases; unmatched junction bases: 4. CDR3 size: 14 residues. The sequenced part of the CDR3 DNA is TGTGCCAGCAGCGAGCGGGGGGATAACAATGAG. Translating it yields CASSERGDNNE. The CDR3 in full is CASSERGDNNEQFF.

This clone was counted only a few times. With the read ending 3 residues before the CDR3 end, the germline J gene is used to fill in that end. The chain couples TRBV6-2 or TRBV6-3 to TRBJ1-2; D is perhaps TRBD1 (5 bases). The CDR3 runs 13 residues. CDR1 is MNHEY, CDR2 SVGEGT, per germline. Trimming took 4 bases from V and 5 from J, leaving 11 bases between them. The CDR3 region is CASSSWDFYGYTF. CDR3 DNA, as far as it was read: TGTGCCAGCAGTTCCTGGGACTTTTATGGC.

Concerning this clone: The CDR3 goes on 3 residues after the read ends, and that part is filled in from the germline J gene. The chain carries TRBV7-2 and TRBJ1-5; the match to TRBD1 covers 7 bases. In germline, CDR1 is SGHTA, CDR2 FQGNSA. Germline trimming cut 3 bases from V and 7 bases from J; bases unmatched to any gene: 6. This CDR3 contains 14 residues. CDR3 bases read: TGTGCCAGCAGCTTCCCAGGGGGTGGACAGCCC. This gives the protein CASSFPGGGQP. The whole CDR3 sequence is CASSFPGGGQPQHF. Filled out from reference TRBV7-2 and TRBJ1-5, the complete variable domain reads GAGVSQSPSNKVTEKGKDVELRCDPISGHTALYWYRQSLGQGLEFLIYFQGNSAPDKSGLPSDRFSAERTGGSVSTLTIQRTQQEDSAVYLCASSFPGGGQPQHFGDGTRLSIL.

The covered CDR3 bases are TGTGCCAGCAGTGCGGGTGGCCCG. Translating gives CASSAGGP. The entire CDR3 is CASSAGGPQYF. The chain has TRBV6-4 and TRBJ2-3, with D hard to call. The read falls 3 residues short of the CDR3 end, and the missing part is taken from the germline J gene. This CDR3 contains 11 residues. Germline loops: CDR1 MRHNA, CDR2 SNTAGT.

This clone was observed many times. The read stops 3 residues short of the end of the CDR3; the missing end is completed from the germline J gene. The chain links TRBV7-2 to TRBJ1-5; no definite D call. Germline V gives CDR1 SGHTA, CDR2 FQGNSA. Trimming removed 5 bases at V and 2 bases at J, with 7 bases between. The CDR3 is made up of 13 amino acids. CDR3 amino acids: CASSVRGNQPQHF. CDR3 bases read: TGTGCCAGCAGCGTCCGGGGCAATCAGCCC.

There are a few counts of this clone. Coverage ceases 3 residues before the CDR3 finishes, and the germline J gene fills in the end. The rearrangement uses TRBV7-2 and TRBJ1-1; the match to TRBD1 covers 7 bases. CDR3 length: 12 residues. Germline V lookup: CDR1 SGHTA, CDR2 FQGNSA. The CDR3 DNA, read in part, is TGTGCCAGCAGCCTTGACAGGGTTGGG. Translated: CASSLDRVG. The complete CDR3 protein is CASSLDRVGAFF.

Comments on this clone: The DNA ends 3 residues before the CDR3 does, and the rest of the CDR3 is filled in from the germline J gene. The rearrangement links TRBV6-4 to TRBJ2-3; 11 bases are a match to TRBD2. The germline V gene has CDR1 MRHNA and CDR2 SNTAGT. Trimming at V came to 8 bases and at J to 5 bases, leaving 9 bases not matched to a gene. The CDR3 contains 15 residues. CDR3 DNA (partial): TGTGCCAGCTCCTATAGCGGGGGGGAAAGAGATACG. Its translation: CASSYSGGERDT. The full CDR3 protein reads CASSYSGGERDTQYF.